This passage covers 26 T cell receptor beta chains from one sample sequenced in a study of blood T cell repertoires in COVID-19. Profiled with immunoSEQ multiplex PCR; TCRdb holds only in-frame clones, not every one. The table lists around 72,000 clones, less than 85% of them singletons. The material sequenced was peripheral blood. The receptors come from a woman of 80 years or more with acute or convalescent COVID-19.

The J gene is TRBJ1-2, the V gene TRBV2, with TRBD1 identical over 7 bases. V was clipped by 4 bases and J by 2 bases; unmatched bases: 4. The CDR3 loop spans 14 amino acids. Germline CDR1 and CDR2: SNHLY and FYNNEI. In nucleotides, the CDR3 is TGTGCCAGCAGTGGAGACAGGGCGAACTATGGCTACACCTTC. Encoded protein: CASSGDRANYGYTF.

This chain joins TRBV5-1 and TRBJ2-7, with TRBD1 matching 9 bases. The CDR3 totals 15 residues. J was trimmed by 3 bases and V by 0 bases; bases with no gene match: 4. The germline CDR1 and CDR2 sequences are SGHRS and YFSETQ. CDR3 nucleotides: TGCGCCAGCAGCTTGGACGGGACAGGGTTCTACGAGCAGTACTTC. Amino acids: CASSLDGTGFYEQYF.

The chain links TRBV14 to TRBJ2-7; D is uncertain. Germline values: CDR1 SGHDN, CDR2 FVKESK. Trimming stripped 4 bases from V and 6 bases from J, with 16 bases between. The CDR3 sequence is 14 residues long. The CDR3 spells CASSPRPVAGEQYF. The CDR3 region has the DNA TGTGCCAGCAGCCCCAGACCGGTCGCAGGCGAGCAGTACTTC.

The chain couples TRBV19 to TRBJ1-2; 7 nucleotides match TRBD1. V lost 3 bases, J lost 2 bases, and 6 bases stayed unmatched. In germline, CDR1 is LNHDA, CDR2 SQIVND (reference sequence). The CDR3 totals 15 residues. The CDR3 DNA reads TGTGCCAGTAGTATTGAGGGGGCGCGGAACTATGGCTACACCTTC. This codes for CASSIEGARNYGYTF.

V and J are TRBV4-1 and TRBJ2-2; 9 nucleotides align to TRBD1. This CDR3 region has 19 residues. Unmatched junction bases numbered 17, after V lost 4 bases and J lost 5 bases. CDR1 and CDR2 (germline): MGHRA, YSYEKL. CDR3 nucleotides: TGCGCCAGCAGCCCAACTTCTGGACAGGGGTCCCATTTGACCGGGGAGCTGTTTTTT. Translation gives CASSPTSGQGSHLTGELFF.

The chain links TRBV19 to TRBJ1-2; D uncertain. V dropped 7 bases and J dropped 0 bases, with 12 bases sitting between them. CDR1 LNHDA and CDR2 SQIVND come from the germline V gene (reference sequence). The CDR3 totals 14 residues. This CDR3 reads CASNPPGANYGYTF. As DNA, the CDR3 is TGTGCCAGTAATCCGCCGGGAGCTAACTATGGCTACACCTTC.

The chain couples TRBV7-9 to TRBJ2-1; 7 bases agree with TRBD2. Germline CDR1 and CDR2: SEHNR and FQNEAQ (reference sequence). The CDR3 spans 17 residues. The J segment lost 7 bases and the V segment lost 5 bases, leaving 17 bases of the junction unmatched. Here the CDR3 reads CASSVRTGTTITNEQFF. The CDR3 nucleotides are TGTGCCAGCAGCGTCAGAACCGGGACTACGATTACGAATGAGCAGTTCTTC.

This chain joins TRBV5-1 and TRBJ2-1; no clear D gene. Germline V CDR1 and CDR2: SGHRS, YFSETQ. CDR3 length: 14 amino acids. V shed 2 bases and J shed 5 bases, with 11 bases lying between them. The CDR3 DNA follows: TGCGCCAGCAGCTTCGGTCCCGAGAACAATGAGCAGTTCTTC. It specifies CASSFGPENNEQFF. Full variable domain (outside the CDR3, taken from reference TRBV5-1 and TRBJ2-1): KAGVTQTPRYLIKTRGQQVTLSCSPISGHRSVSWYQQTPGQGLQFLFEYFSETQRNKGNFPGRFSGRQFSNSRSEMNVSTLELGDSALYLCASSFGPENNEQFFGPGTRLTVL.

V and J are TRBV11-3 and TRBJ1-6; perhaps TRBD1 as D (5 bases). V was cut by 0 bases and J by 12 bases, with 9 bases left in between. The CDR3 has 13 amino acids. Germline V lookup: CDR1 SGHNT, CDR2 YENEEA. CDR3 DNA sequence: TGTGCCAGCAGCTTAGATATGGGGGGACCCCTCCACTTT. Its translation: CASSLDMGGPLHF.

This clone occurred a few times. The chain links TRBV19 to TRBJ1-4, with 8 bases matching TRBD1. The germline CDR1 and CDR2 sequences are LNHDA and SQIVND (reference sequence). This CDR3 has 15 amino acids. Losses at the gene ends were 2 bases for V and 7 bases for J; bases not matched to a gene: 6. This chain's CDR3 is CASSIWPGGSEKLFF. The CDR3 coding sequence is TGTGCCAGTAGTATATGGCCAGGGGGCAGTGAAAAACTGTTTTTT.

The J gene is TRBJ2-4, the V gene TRBV9; TRBD2 matches at 7 bases. V gave up 0 bases and J gave up 5 bases; unmatched junction bases: 5. This CDR3 comprises 15 residues. Germline V gene sequence: CDR1 SGDLS, CDR2 YYNGEE. The CDR3 DNA is TGTGCCAGCAGCGTAGATATGCGGGAGCAAAACATTCAGTACTTC. This translates into CASSVDMREQNIQYF.

The genes are TRBV7-8 and TRBJ2-3; 7 bases line up with TRBD2. V trimming: 5 bases; J trimming: 2 bases; junction bases outside the gene matches: 7. CDR3 length: 15 amino acids. Germline V gene sequence: CDR1 SGHVS, CDR2 FQNEAQ. The CDR3 sequence: CASSRASGPTDTQYF. The CDR3 DNA follows: TGTGCCAGCAGCCGAGCTAGCGGTCCCACAGATACGCAGTATTTT. The full variable domain, in which reference TRBV7-8 and TRBJ2-3 provide the parts outside the CDR3, is GAGVSQSPRYKVAKRGQDVALRCDPISGHVSLFWYQQALGQGPEFLTYFQNEAQLDKSGLPSDRFFAERPEGSVSTLKIQRTQQEDSAVYLCASSRASGPTDTQYFGPGTRLTVL.

The chain uses TRBV11-3 and TRBJ2-5; 7 bases agree with TRBD1. V gave up 1 base and J gave up 4 bases; unmatched junction bases: 6. Per germline, CDR1 SGHNT and CDR2 YENEEA. CDR3 length: 15 residues. CDR3 sequence: CASSLVAGGGETQYF. In DNA form, the CDR3 reads TGTGCCAGCAGCTTAGTAGCAGGGGGTGGAGAGACCCAGTACTTC.

The chain couples TRBV30 to TRBJ1-2, with 8 bases identical to TRBD1. Trimming cost V 2 bases and J 4 bases; bases outside gene matches: 6. Germline-derived CDR1 and CDR2 are GTSNPN and SVGIG (reference sequence). There are 14 residues in the CDR3. CDR3 protein: CAWSQGAMSYGYTF. CDR3 nucleotide sequence: TGTGCCTGGAGTCAGGGGGCAATGTCCTATGGCTACACCTTC.

This chain links TRBV3-1 (or the pseudogene TRBV3-2) with TRBJ1-1; 9 bases align to TRBD1. CDR1 is LGHDT, CDR2 YNNKEL, per germline (reference sequence). V lost 9 bases to trimming and J lost 8 bases; unmatched junction nucleotides: 10. CDR3 length equals 13 residues. The CDR3 DNA is TGTGCCAGTTTGGGACAGGGAAAGTCAGAAGCTTTCTTT. Amino acids: CASLGQGKSEAFF.

This chain joins TRBV2 and TRBJ2-5, with a tentative D call TRBD1 (6 bases). Trimming stripped 7 bases from V and 5 bases from J, with 17 bases between. The CDR3 has 14 residues. Per germline, CDR1 SNHLY and CDR2 FYNNEI. The CDR3 spells CASNPGHSGETQYF. The CDR3 DNA reads as TGTGCCAGCAATCCGGGACACTCGGGGGAGACCCAGTACTTC.

CDR3 DNA sequence: TGTGCCAGCAGCCTGGGACAGGGGAACTCACCCCTCCACTTT. It specifies CASSLGQGNSPLHF. This sequence joins TRBV11-2 and TRBJ1-6, with 10 bases that match TRBD1. The J segment lost 10 bases and the V segment lost 5 bases, leaving 5 bases of the junction unmatched. The CDR3 is made up of 14 amino acids. Germline values: CDR1 SGHAT, CDR2 FQNNGV.

This clone was seen more than once but under ten times. V and J are TRBV19 and TRBJ1-1; possible D gene TRBD1, 6 bases. V lost 4 bases to trimming and J lost 1 base, with 10 bases between them. This CDR3 region has 14 residues. Germline values: CDR1 LNHDA, CDR2 SQIVND (reference sequence). CDR3 loop: CASSNRAGNTEAFF. CDR3 nucleotide sequence: TGTGCCAGTAGTAACAGGGCGGGGAACACTGAAGCTTTCTTT.

The genes are TRBV3-1 (or the pseudogene TRBV3-2) and TRBJ1-2; perhaps TRBD1 as D (5 bases). This CDR3 is 14 amino acids long. Germline V gene data show CDR1 as LGHDT and CDR2 as YNNKEL (reference sequence). V was pared by 1 base and J by 8 bases, with 14 bases between. This chain's CDR3 is CASSQGAQGRGYTF. Written as DNA, the CDR3 is TGTGCCAGCAGCCAAGGTGCCCAGGGTCGGGGCTACACCTTC.

This sequence joins TRBV5-4 and TRBJ2-1; TRBD1 matches 9 bases. The CDR3 runs to 15 residues. In germline, CDR1 is SGHNT, CDR2 YYREEE (reference sequence). V lost 6 bases and J lost 4; bases outside the gene matches: 8. CDR3 in DNA: TGTGCCAGCACTACCGGGACAGGGAGATACAATGAGCAGTTCTTC. Translated, it gives CASTTGTGRYNEQFF.

The CDR3 sequence is CASSYGTGASGNTIYF. The CDR3, as DNA: TGTGCCAGCAGTTACGGGACAGGGGCCTCTGGAAACACCATATATTTT. The J gene is TRBJ1-3, the V gene TRBV6-5, with 10 bases identical to TRBD1. The CDR3 is made up of 16 amino acids. J was trimmed by 0 bases and V by 2 bases; bases with no gene match: 1. Germline V CDR1 and CDR2: MNHEY, SVGAGI.

As DNA, the CDR3 is TGTGCCAGCCAGGCGGGAGGCTACGAGCAGTACTTC. It specifies CASQAGGYEQYF. This rearrangement joins TRBV28 to TRBJ2-7, with TRBD2 matching 8 bases. V shed 8 bases and J 3 bases; nucleotides not matched to a gene: 3. The CDR3 sequence is 12 residues long. CDR1 is MDHEN, CDR2 SYDVKM, per germline.

This chain links TRBV19 with TRBJ1-1; 9 bases map to TRBD1. The CDR3 sequence is 15 residues long. Germline CDR1 reads LNHDA; CDR2 reads SQIVND (reference sequence). J lost 4 bases, V lost 6 bases, and 9 bases had no gene match. The CDR3 DNA is TGTGCCAGTAGCTCTGGACAGGGGCTTTCCACTGAAGCTTTCTTT. Protein product: CASSSGQGLSTEAFF.

The chain couples TRBV30 to TRBJ2-5, with D possibly being TRBD2 (7 bases). V lost 3 bases and J 1 base, leaving 9 bases between the germline ends. Germline loops: CDR1 GTSNPN, CDR2 SVGIG (reference sequence). The CDR3 is 13 residues long. CDR3 sequence (DNA): TGTGCCTGGAGGGGGGGGCGCCAAGAGACCCAGTACTTC. Amino acids: CAWRGGRQETQYF.

The chain couples TRBV5-1 to TRBJ2-5; 12 bases line up with TRBD1. J was trimmed by 5 bases and V by 0 bases; bases with no gene match: 5. CDR1 and CDR2 from the germline V gene are SGHRS and YFSETQ. The CDR3 contains 16 residues. CDR3 bases: TGCGCCAGCAGCTTGGAGGGACAGGGGGCGCGGGAGACCCAGTACTTC. This sequence encodes CASSLEGQGARETQYF.

The V and J genes are TRBV6-4 and TRBJ2-1; no clear D. The CDR3 contains 12 residues. Between the trimmed V and J ends, which lost 2 bases and 10 bases, there was a span of 9 bases. The germline CDR1 and CDR2 sequences are MRHNA and SNTAGT. This chain's CDR3 is CASSDHLGEQFF. CDR3 nucleotide sequence: TGTGCCAGCAGTGACCACCTAGGCGAGCAGTTCTTC.